The 32 T cell receptor beta chains below were found in one sample sequenced in a study of T cells and Merkel cell carcinoma outcomes. The assay was immunoSEQ multiplex PCR, and TCRdb's table has in-frame clones only and misses some. Of roughly 16,000 clones in the sample, 75% to 85% were seen once. Sequencing was carried out using tumor tissue from Merkel cell carcinoma. These TCRs come from a human donor with Merkel cell carcinoma.

The chain has TRBV5-1 and TRBJ2-3, with a tentative D call TRBD2 (5 bases). The CDR3 is made up of 16 amino acids. Germline V CDR1 and CDR2: SGHRS, YFSETQ. V shed 0 bases and J shed 1 base, with 12 bases lying between them. The CDR3 nucleotides are TGCGCCAGCAGCTTGGCCGGCGAGAGGGGCACAGATACGCAGTATTTT. Its translation is CASSLAGERGTDTQYF.

The chain has TRBV27 and TRBJ1-5; D remains ambiguous. V was clipped by 0 bases and J by 5 bases, with 14 bases between them. The CDR3 has 16 residues. The germline CDR1 and CDR2 sequences are MNHEY and SMNVEV (reference sequence). CDR3 DNA: TGTGCCAGCAGTTTATCGATGACGGGTTACCATCAGCCCCAGCATTTT. Translated, it gives CASSLSMTGYHQPQHF.

The chain uses TRBV2 and TRBJ1-1; tentatively, D is TRBD1 (5 bases). Trimming took off 3 bases at V and 1 base at J, with 6 bases between the two ends. In germline, CDR1 is SNHLY, CDR2 FYNNEI. The CDR3 spans 13 residues. CDR3 nucleotide sequence: TGTGCCAGCAGTGAGGGGCCGAACACTGAAGCTTTCTTT. Encoded protein: CASSEGPNTEAFF.

This clone came up a few times. The CDR3 bases are TGTGCCAGCAGCGTAAGTGGGGGCTCGCTCTATGGCTACACCTTC. Residues: CASSVSGGSLYGYTF. The chain recombines TRBV9 with TRBJ1-2; the D gene is possibly TRBD1 (6 bases). This CDR3 contains 15 residues. V shed 1 base and J shed 4 bases, with 14 bases lying between them. Per germline, CDR1 SGDLS and CDR2 YYNGEE.

This rearrangement joins TRBV2 to TRBJ2-4, with D maybe TRBD2 (5 bases). The germline CDR1 and CDR2 sequences are SNHLY and FYNNEI. The V and J ends lost 2 bases and 8 bases respectively, with 10 bases between them. The length of the CDR3 is 13 residues. The CDR3 spells CASSELQRDIQYF. The DNA for the CDR3 is TGTGCCAGCAGTGAACTACAGAGGGACATTCAGTACTTC.

CDR3: CASREGNVYGYTF. The CDR3 DNA follows: TGTGCCAGCAGGGAAGGGAATGTGTATGGCTACACCTTC. V gene TRBV6-6 combines with J gene TRBJ1-2; D ambiguous. CDR1 MNHNY and CDR2 SVGAGI come from the germline V gene (reference sequence). Trimming took 6 bases from V and 5 from J, leaving 13 bases between them. The CDR3 sequence is 13 residues long.

The rearrangement uses TRBV7-9 and TRBJ2-7; D may correspond to TRBD1 or TRBD2 (6 bases each). Trimming left V 2 bases short and J 4 bases short, with 15 bases between. From germline, CDR1 is SEHNR and CDR2 FQNEAQ (reference sequence). The CDR3 runs to 15 residues. CDR3 nucleotides: TGTGCCAGCAGCTTAATAGGGGGGAGGATTTACGAGCAGTACTTC. This gives the protein CASSLIGGRIYEQYF.

This clone has just a few counts. This chain connects TRBV9 to TRBJ2-5; 9 positions agree with TRBD2. V lost 0 bases to trimming and J lost 2 bases; unmatched junction nucleotides: 5. The CDR3 loop spans 16 amino acids. CDR1 and CDR2 (germline): SGDLS, YYNGEE. The CDR3 protein is CASSVVGSGSQETQYF. As DNA, the CDR3 is TGTGCCAGCAGCGTAGTCGGTAGCGGGAGTCAAGAGACCCAGTACTTC.

The J gene is TRBJ2-7, the V gene TRBV5-1, with 7 positions matching TRBD1. The CDR3 runs to 14 residues. Trimming removed 5 bases from V and 1 base from J; junction bases left unmatched: 6. CDR1 and CDR2 from the germline V gene are SGHRS and YFSETQ. CDR3 DNA: TGCGCCAGCAGGAGGGACAGACTTTCCTACGAGCAGTACTTC. This gives the protein CASRRDRLSYEQYF.

This chain links TRBV5-1 with TRBJ2-1; TRBD2 agrees at 12 bases. In germline, CDR1 is SGHRS, CDR2 YFSETQ. This CDR3 comprises 16 residues. The junction had 6 bases not matched to a gene; V was cut back by 0 bases and J by 8 bases. The CDR3 region is CASSLVLAGGRDEQFF. CDR3 nucleotide sequence: TGCGCCAGCAGCTTGGTGCTAGCGGGAGGGCGCGATGAGCAGTTCTTC.

The V call is TRBV7-9, the J call TRBJ1-2; 7 nucleotides line up with TRBD1. After removal of 5 bases from V and 4 bases from J, the junction contained 4 bases not matched to a gene. The CDR3 totals 13 residues. CDR1 is SEHNR and CDR2 is FQNEAQ in the germline V gene (reference sequence). The CDR3 spells CASSGRGSYGYTF. In DNA form, the CDR3 reads TGTGCCAGCAGCGGCAGGGGGTCCTATGGCTACACCTTC.

The V gene is TRBV28, the J gene TRBJ1-4, with no clear D. The CDR3 contains 13 residues. CDR1 and CDR2 (germline): MDHEN, SYDVKM. The ends were cut back, 2 bases at V and 5 bases at J, with 6 bases in the middle. Here the CDR3 reads CASSLVANEKLFF. The CDR3 DNA reads TGTGCCAGCAGTTTAGTCGCAAATGAAAAACTGTTTTTT.

CDR3 in amino acids: CAWSVQTGGYTF. DNA for the CDR3: TGTGCCTGGAGTGTACAAACAGGCGGCTACACCTTC. This chain joins TRBV30 and TRBJ1-2; tentative D call: TRBD1 (5 bases). Germline V gives CDR1 GTSNPN, CDR2 SVGIG (reference sequence). The CDR3 consists of 12 residues. V was pared by 0 bases and J by 8 bases, with 10 bases between.

J is TRBJ1-1 and V is TRBV5-4; the match to TRBD1 covers 11 bases. With V trimmed by 4 bases and J by 7 bases, 6 bases remained unmatched. The CDR3 covers 14 residues. Germline CDR1 is SGHNT and CDR2 is YYREEE (reference sequence). The CDR3 reads CASSGGQGANEAFF. CDR3 nucleotide sequence: TGTGCCAGCAGCGGCGGACAGGGGGCAAATGAAGCTTTCTTT.

Remarks on this clone: The germline gene is not matched at one end of the junction; a read error may be the cause. V gene TRBV19 combines with J gene TRBJ1-2; 7 nucleotides align to TRBD1. The CDR3 contains 14 residues. CDR1 LNHDA and CDR2 SQIVND come from the germline V gene (reference sequence). DNA of the CDR3: TGTGCCAGTAACCCCTCCGGGACAGTCTATGGCTACACCTTT. Its translation is CASNPSGTVYGYTF. Full variable domain (outside the CDR3, taken from reference TRBV19 and TRBJ1-2): DGGITQSPKYLFRKEGQNVTLSCEQNLNHDAMYWYRQDPGQGLRLIYYSQIVNDFQKGDIAEGYSVSREKKESFPLTVTSAQKNPTAFYLCASNPSGTVYGYTFGSGTRLTVV.

This sequence joins TRBV27 and TRBJ1-1; maybe TRBD1 (5 bases). The CDR3 is 16 amino acids. In germline, CDR1 is MNHEY, CDR2 SMNVEV (reference sequence). Trimming pared 2 bases from V and 2 bases from J, leaving 15 bases between. In DNA, the CDR3 is TGTGCCAGCAGTTTAGGGGAGGGGAGGGGAAACACTGAAGCTTTCTTT. This encodes CASSLGEGRGNTEAFF.

CDR3 sequence: CASSRGESPRNTQYF. For the CDR3, the DNA is TGCGCCAGCAGTCGAGGGGAGAGCCCACGGAATACGCAGTATTTT. The J gene is TRBJ2-3, the V gene TRBV5-1, with D tentatively TRBD1 or TRBD2 (5 bases each). Germline CDR1 SGHRS, CDR2 YFSETQ. This CDR3 has 15 amino acids. Deletions cut 5 bases from V and 7 bases from J, with 20 bases between.

V usage is TRBV14 and J usage is TRBJ2-3; no reliable D call. CDR1 SGHDN and CDR2 FVKESK come from the germline V gene. The CDR3 sequence is 13 residues long. V was cut by 4 bases and J by 6 bases, with 11 bases left in between. The CDR3 protein is CASSRGAGDTQYF. The CDR3 DNA sequence: TGTGCCAGCAGCCGCGGTGCCGGGGATACGCAGTATTTT.

The rearrangement uses TRBV5-4 and TRBJ1-1; D is undetermined. V was clipped by 1 base and J by 1 base, with 11 bases between them. Germline loops: CDR1 SGHNT, CDR2 YYREEE (reference sequence). The length of the CDR3 is 15 residues. The CDR3 reads CASSLFVGGNTEAFF. The CDR3, as DNA: TGTGCCAGCAGCTTGTTTGTTGGTGGGAACACTGAAGCTTTCTTT.

The chain links TRBV6-5 to TRBJ2-7, with D perhaps TRBD2 (6 bases). This CDR3 spans 13 amino acids. Germline V gene data show CDR1 as MNHEY and CDR2 as SVGAGI. Trimming removed 7 bases from V and 3 bases from J, with 13 bases in between. CDR3 loop: CASTRSGYYEQYF. DNA of the CDR3: TGTGCCAGCACTCGCAGCGGGTACTACGAGCAGTACTTC.

The chain has TRBV28 and TRBJ2-1, with D possibly matching TRBD2 (6 bases). Germline CDR1 and CDR2: MDHEN and SYDVKM. The CDR3 sequence is 11 residues long. V lost 6 bases and J 7 bases, leaving 7 bases between the germline ends. The CDR3 DNA reads TGTGCCAGCAGACTAGCAAATGAGCAGTTCTTC. Amino acids: CASRLANEQFF.

The rearrangement uses TRBV10-1 and TRBJ1-3; D is possibly TRBD1 (6 bases). This CDR3 is built from 15 residues. The germline V gene has CDR1 WNHNN and CDR2 SYGVQD (reference sequence). V was trimmed by 4 bases and J by 0 bases, leaving 10 bases between them. CDR3 region: CASSADRNSGNTIYF. The DNA of the CDR3 is TGCGCCAGCAGTGCCGACAGGAACTCTGGAAACACCATATATTTT.

This chain joins TRBV19 and TRBJ1-1, with a weak D call TRBD1 (5 bases). This CDR3 comprises 15 residues. CDR1 LNHDA and CDR2 SQIVND come from the germline V gene (reference sequence). The germline V and J ends were trimmed by 3 bases and 0 bases, with 11 bases remaining between them. CDR3 loop: CASSISRGMNTEAFF. In DNA form, the CDR3 reads TGTGCCAGTAGTATCTCTAGGGGCATGAACACTGAAGCTTTCTTT.

V gene TRBV2 combines with J gene TRBJ1-1; D possibly corresponds to TRBD1 (5 bases). V was pared by 3 bases and J by 5 bases, with 16 bases between. Germline assignment: CDR1 SNHLY and CDR2 FYNNEI. CDR3 length equals 15 residues. The CDR3, as DNA: TGTGCCAGCAGTGACGACAGAGGGGTCAGGACTGAAGCTTTCTTT. Its translation: CASSDDRGVRTEAFF.

This clone was seen only a few times. The chain joins TRBV29-1 to TRBJ2-7; D may be TRBD2 (6 bases). The CDR3 covers 13 residues. With 5 bases removed from V and 5 bases from J, the gap between germline ends came to 16 bases. Germline values: CDR1 SQVTM, CDR2 ANQGSEA. The CDR3 DNA reads TGCAGCGTTTCCCTGGGGCGGGGTGACGAGCAGTACTTC. Residues: CSVSLGRGDEQYF.

This clone is classed as large. This chain joins TRBV6-1 and TRBJ2-7; 7 bases match TRBD1. With V trimmed by 5 bases and J by 6 bases, 10 bases remained unmatched. This CDR3 comprises 14 residues. The germline gives CDR1 MNHNS, CDR2 SASEGT. The CDR3 loop reads CASSRLGGGGEQYF. CDR3 in DNA: TGTGCCAGCAGTAGGTTAGGGGGCGGCGGCGAGCAGTACTTC.

The table lists this clone with a few counts. The chain combines TRBV2 with TRBJ2-5; 7 nucleotides line up with TRBD1. The CDR3 totals 12 residues. Germline trimming cut 6 bases from V and 8 bases from J; bases unmatched to any gene: 6. Germline-derived CDR1 and CDR2 are SNHLY and FYNNEI. The CDR3 here is CASRGDRGTQYF. The CDR3 DNA is TGTGCCAGCAGAGGGGACAGAGGCACCCAGTACTTC.

The chain employs TRBV2 and TRBJ1-5; no definite D call. The CDR3 runs 15 residues. Trimming removed 2 bases from V and 1 base from J, with 9 bases in between. The germline gives CDR1 SNHLY, CDR2 FYNNEI. The CDR3 nucleotides read TGTGCCAGCAGTGAATTAGGCCAAAGCAATCAGCCCCAGCATTTT. It is translated as CASSELGQSNQPQHF.

In its sample, this clone was seen a few times. The chain links TRBV6-5 to TRBJ1-6; TRBD1 might be the D (5 bases). Germline values: CDR1 MNHEY, CDR2 SVGAGI. The CDR3 is made up of 12 amino acids. The V end was cut by 5 bases, the J end by 13 bases, with 12 bases between. Here the CDR3 DNA reads TGTGCCAGCAGTGGAGGGGCTGGGCCCCTCCACTTT. The encoded protein is CASSGGAGPLHF.

This chain uses TRBV30 with TRBJ2-1, with a weak D call TRBD2 (6 bases). Germline V lookup: CDR1 GTSNPN, CDR2 SVGIG (reference sequence). This CDR3 region has 17 residues. Trimming took 0 bases from V and 9 from J, leaving 24 bases between them. The CDR3 DNA sequence: TGTGCCTGGAGTGTACGGGGACTCCAAACTTGGGGAAGTGAGCAGTTCTTC. Protein sequence: CAWSVRGLQTWGSEQFF. The whole variable domain, filled in from reference TRBV30 and TRBJ2-1, reads SQTIHQWPATLVQPVGSPLSLECTVEGTSNPNLYWYRQAAGRGLQLLFYSVGIGQISSEVPQNLSASRPQDRQFILSSKKLLLSDSGFYLCAWSVRGLQTWGSEQFFGPGTRLTVL.

V and J are TRBV28 and TRBJ1-3; D gene ambiguous. The CDR3 runs 13 residues. V lost 2 bases to trimming and J lost 0 bases, with 2 bases between them. Germline V gives CDR1 MDHEN, CDR2 SYDVKM. The CDR3 DNA reads TGTGCCAGCAGTTTAAACTCTGGAAACACCATATATTTT. This translates into CASSLNSGNTIYF.

The chain joins TRBV10-2 to TRBJ1-1, with TRBD1 identical over 9 bases. The V segment lost 10 bases and the J segment 8 bases; nucleotides outside the gene matches: 14. The germline V gene has CDR1 WSHSY and CDR2 SAAADI. The CDR3 extends over 14 amino acids. The DNA for the CDR3 is TGCGCCATCCCTGCGAACAGGGGGCTGGTGGAAGCTTTCTTT. This sequence encodes CAIPANRGLVEAFF.